These 5 T cell receptor beta chains came from one sample sequenced in a study of T cell clones after liver transplantation. Only in-frame clones appear in the TCRdb table, and some are missing; sequencing was by immunoSEQ multiplex PCR. The sample yields some 75,000 clones, approximately 80% seen once. The material was CD4+ T cells from blood, obtained before liver transplant. These receptors originate from a human donor who received a liver transplant.

The chain combines TRBV9 with TRBJ1-4, with D possibly being TRBD1 (5 bases). The CDR3 consists of 15 residues. CDR1 and CDR2 from the germline V gene are SGDLS and YYNGEE. Trimming cost V 5 bases and J 7 bases, with 18 bases left between them. The CDR3 DNA follows: TGTGCCAGCAGTGAGGGGCAGTCGGTGGGTGAAAAACTGTTTTTT. It codes for CASSEGQSVGEKLFF.

This clone has only one observation. The chain combines TRBV15 with TRBJ2-5, with 9 bases lining up with TRBD1. Germline V lookup: CDR1 LNHNV, CDR2 YYDKDF (reference sequence). The CDR3 runs to 14 residues. Trimming at V came to 4 bases and at J to 7 bases, leaving 7 bases not matched to a gene. CDR3 residues: CATSMGQGTGTQYF. CDR3 nucleotides: TGTGCCACCAGCATGGGACAGGGAACAGGGACCCAGTACTTC.

The table lists this clone with a few counts. The chain uses TRBV7-9 and TRBJ1-5, with a possible D match to TRBD1 (5 bases). There are 12 residues in the CDR3. Germline CDR1 and CDR2: SEHNR and FQNEAQ (reference sequence). Trimming took off 9 bases at V and 5 bases at J, with 11 bases between the two ends. The CDR3 reads CASPTEYQPQHF. In DNA, the CDR3 is TGTGCCAGTCCGACAGAATATCAGCCCCAGCATTTT.

This clone has a single count. The chain links TRBV5-1 to TRBJ2-3; D is ambiguous. This CDR3 contains 14 residues. V gave up 0 bases and J gave up 2 bases, with 7 bases separating them. Germline V gives CDR1 SGHRS, CDR2 YFSETQ. The CDR3 nucleotides are TGCGCCAGCAGCTTGGAGGTGGTCACAGATACGCAGTATTTT. This encodes CASSLEVVTDTQYF.

The V gene is TRBV28, the J gene TRBJ1-5; D remains unclear. The germline V gene has CDR1 MDHEN and CDR2 SYDVKM. With 6 bases removed from V and 2 bases from J, the gap between germline ends came to 11 bases. This CDR3 has 14 amino acids. This CDR3 is CASSNIGGNQPQHF. The DNA for the CDR3 is TGTGCCAGCAGCAATATAGGCGGCAATCAGCCCCAGCATTTT.